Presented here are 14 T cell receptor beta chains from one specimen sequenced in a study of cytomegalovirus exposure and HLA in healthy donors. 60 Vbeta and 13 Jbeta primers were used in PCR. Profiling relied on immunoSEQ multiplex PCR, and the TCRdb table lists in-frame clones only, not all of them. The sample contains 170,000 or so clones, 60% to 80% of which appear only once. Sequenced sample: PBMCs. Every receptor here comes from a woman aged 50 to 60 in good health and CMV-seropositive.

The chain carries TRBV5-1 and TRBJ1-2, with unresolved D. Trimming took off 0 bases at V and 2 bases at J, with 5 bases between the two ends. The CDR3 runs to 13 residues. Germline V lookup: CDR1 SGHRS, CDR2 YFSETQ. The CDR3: CASSLDINYGYTF. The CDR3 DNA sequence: TGCGCCAGCAGCTTGGACATAAACTATGGCTACACCTTC.

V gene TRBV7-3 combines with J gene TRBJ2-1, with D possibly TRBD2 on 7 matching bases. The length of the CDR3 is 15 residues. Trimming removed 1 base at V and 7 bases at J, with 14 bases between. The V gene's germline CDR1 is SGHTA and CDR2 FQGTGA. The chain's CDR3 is CASSLRAGAANEQFF. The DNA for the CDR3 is TGTGCCAGCAGCTTAAGGGCGGGGGCGGCAAATGAGCAGTTCTTC. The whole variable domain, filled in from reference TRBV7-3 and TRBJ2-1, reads GAGVSQTPSNKVTEKGKYVELRCDPISGHTALYWYRQSLGQGPEFLIYFQGTGAADDSGLPNDRFFAVRPEGSVSTLKIQRTERGDSAVYLCASSLRAGAANEQFFGPGTRLTVL.

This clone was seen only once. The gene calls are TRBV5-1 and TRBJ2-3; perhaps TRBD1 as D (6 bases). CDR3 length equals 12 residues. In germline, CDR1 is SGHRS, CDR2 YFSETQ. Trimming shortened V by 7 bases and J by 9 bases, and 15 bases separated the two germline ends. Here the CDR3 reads CASRNGQSTQYF. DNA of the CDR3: TGCGCCAGCCGCAATGGACAGTCGACGCAGTATTTT.

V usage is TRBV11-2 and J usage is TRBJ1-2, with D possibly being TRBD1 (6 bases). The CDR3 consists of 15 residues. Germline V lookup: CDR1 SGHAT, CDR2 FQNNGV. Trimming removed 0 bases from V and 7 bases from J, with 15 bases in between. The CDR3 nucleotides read TGTGCCAGCAGCTTAGATCGTACAGGGTTCGGTGGCTACACCTTC. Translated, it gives CASSLDRTGFGGYTF.

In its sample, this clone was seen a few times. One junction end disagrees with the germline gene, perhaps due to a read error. This chain's CDR3 is CASSGQGAWGYTF. CDR3 DNA: TGTGCCAGCAGTGGGCAGGGGGCGTGGGGCTACACCTTC. The J gene is TRBJ1-2, the V gene TRBV10-3; 8 nucleotides agree with TRBD1. Per germline, CDR1 ENHRY and CDR2 SYGVKD. This CDR3 has 13 residues.

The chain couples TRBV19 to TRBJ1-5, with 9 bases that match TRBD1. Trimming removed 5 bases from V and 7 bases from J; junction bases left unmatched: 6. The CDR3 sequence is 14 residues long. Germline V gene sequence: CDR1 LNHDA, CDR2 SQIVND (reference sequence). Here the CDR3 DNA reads TGTGCCAGTAGTGGACAGGGGAGGGGGCAGCCCCAGCATTTT. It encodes CASSGQGRGQPQHF. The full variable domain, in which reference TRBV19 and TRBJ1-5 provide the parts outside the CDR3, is DGGITQSPKYLFRKEGQNVTLSCEQNLNHDAMYWYRQDPGQGLRLIYYSQIVNDFQKGDIAEGYSVSREKKESFPLTVTSAQKNPTAFYLCASSGQGRGQPQHFGDGTRLSIL.

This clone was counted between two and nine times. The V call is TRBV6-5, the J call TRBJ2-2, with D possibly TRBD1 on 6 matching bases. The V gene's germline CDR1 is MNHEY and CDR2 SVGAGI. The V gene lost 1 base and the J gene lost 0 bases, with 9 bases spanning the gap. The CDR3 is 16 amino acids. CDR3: CASSYWDIANTGELFF. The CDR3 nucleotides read TGTGCCAGCAGTTACTGGGACATCGCGAACACCGGGGAGCTGTTTTTT.

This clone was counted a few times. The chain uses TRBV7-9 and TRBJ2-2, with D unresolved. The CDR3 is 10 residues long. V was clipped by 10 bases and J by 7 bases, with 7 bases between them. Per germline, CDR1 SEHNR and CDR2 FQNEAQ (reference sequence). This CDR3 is CATPNGELFF. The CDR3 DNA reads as TGTGCCACCCCTAACGGGGAGCTGTTTTTT. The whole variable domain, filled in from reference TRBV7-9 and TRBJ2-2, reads DTGVSQNPRHKITKRGQNVTFRCDPISEHNRLYWYRQTLGQGPEFLTYFQNEAQLEKSRLLSDRFSAERPKGSFSTLEIQRTEQGDSAMYLCATPNGELFFGEGSRLTVL.

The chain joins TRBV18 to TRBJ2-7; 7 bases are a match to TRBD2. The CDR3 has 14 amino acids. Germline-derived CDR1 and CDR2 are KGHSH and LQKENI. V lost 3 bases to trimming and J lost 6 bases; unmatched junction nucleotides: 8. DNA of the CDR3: TGTGCCAGCTCACCTTCCAGGGAGGGATCCGAGCAGTACTTC. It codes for CASSPSREGSEQYF.

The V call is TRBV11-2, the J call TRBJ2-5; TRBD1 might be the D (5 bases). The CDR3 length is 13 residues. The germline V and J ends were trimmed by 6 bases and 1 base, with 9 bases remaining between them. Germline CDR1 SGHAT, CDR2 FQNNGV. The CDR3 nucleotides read TGTGCCAGCAGTTCGGACATCCAAGAGACCCAGTACTTC. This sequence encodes CASSSDIQETQYF.

The CDR3, as DNA: TGTGCCAGCAGCCCCGACAGGGGGGACGGAGGCTACACCTTC. This sequence encodes CASSPDRGDGGYTF. The chain employs TRBV7-8 and TRBJ1-2; 9 bases map to TRBD1. The CDR3 extends over 14 amino acids. With V trimmed by 5 bases and J by 8 bases, 9 bases remained unmatched. Germline V lookup: CDR1 SGHVS, CDR2 FQNEAQ.

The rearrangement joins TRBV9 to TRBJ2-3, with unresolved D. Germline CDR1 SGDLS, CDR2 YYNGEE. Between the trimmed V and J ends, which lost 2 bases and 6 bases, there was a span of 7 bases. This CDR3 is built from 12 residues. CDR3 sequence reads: CASSVGVDTQYF. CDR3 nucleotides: TGTGCCAGCAGCGTCGGAGTGGATACGCAGTATTTT.

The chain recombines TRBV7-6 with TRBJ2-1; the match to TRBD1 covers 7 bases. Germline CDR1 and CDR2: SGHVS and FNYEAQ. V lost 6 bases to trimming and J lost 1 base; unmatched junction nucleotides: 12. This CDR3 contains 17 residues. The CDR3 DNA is TGTGCCAGCAGTACCACAGGGGTCGGCCTTTCCTACAATGAGCAGTTCTTC. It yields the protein CASSTTGVGLSYNEQFF.

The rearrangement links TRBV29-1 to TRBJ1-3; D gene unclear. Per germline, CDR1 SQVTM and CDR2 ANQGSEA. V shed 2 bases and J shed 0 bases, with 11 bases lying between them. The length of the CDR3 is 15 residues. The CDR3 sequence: CSVETRRASGNTIYF. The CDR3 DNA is TGCAGCGTTGAAACGAGGCGGGCCTCTGGAAACACCATATATTTT.